These 2 T cell receptor beta chains were sequenced from one sample in a study of PD-1 blockade in classical Hodgkin lymphoma (dated by TCRdb to about 2020). The library relied on the immunoSEQ multiplex PCR assay. In TCRdb, the immuneACCESS table is reduced to in-frame sequences with V and J assigned. These tables do not hold every clone; where another copy was compared, an unresolved V gene accounts for under half, and the others remain unexplained. The sample table contains some 6,800 clones; only one count was recorded for 70% to 80% of them. The ten biggest clones cover 60% of the sample. The time point label here, explained by the study, means: cycle 1 day 1 (C1D1), immediately before nivolumab initiation. Every trial patient had relapsed following autologous stem cell transplantation, and prior brentuximab vedotin exposure was what differed among cohorts A, B and C. The sequencing here drew on peripheral blood mononuclear cells (PBMCs), taken at baseline. These receptor sequences come from a human donor with classical Hodgkin lymphoma.

For this clone: In the same sample, other DNA sequences code for this CDR3. The CDR3 loop reads CASSRGDKNIQYF. CDR3 DNA sequence: TGCGCCAGCAGTCGGGGGGACAAAAACATTCAGTACTTC. The rearrangement links TRBV5-1 to TRBJ2-4, with 7 bases lining up with TRBD2. The V and J ends lost 5 bases and 3 bases, in that order; junction bases with no gene match: 2. The CDR3 has 13 amino acids. Germline V CDR1 and CDR2: SGHRS, YFSETQ.

This chain joins TRBV4-1 and TRBJ2-5, with 13 bases aligning to TRBD2. This CDR3 contains 17 residues. Germline V gene lookup returns CDR1 MGHRA and CDR2 YSYEKL. The V gene end was trimmed by 2 bases and the J gene end by 1 base; junction bases not matched to a gene: 4. The chain's CDR3 is CASSQQRLAGGQETQYF. The CDR3 region has the DNA TGCGCCAGCAGCCAACAGAGACTAGCGGGGGGCCAAGAGACCCAGTACTTC.